Here is one T cell receptor (beta chain) with its context. Generated by immunoSEQ multiplex PCR, the TCRdb table keeps only in-frame clones and is missing some. The repertoire consists of 40,000 to 60,000 clones, with roughly 94% occurring once and the leading ten covering over 4.5%. This entry comes from a study of T cell changes during pregnancy in multiple sclerosis. Germline V gives CDR1 LGHNA, CDR2 YSLEER. This CDR3 region has 14 residues. With V trimmed by 1 base and J by 3 bases, 1 base remained unmatched. The rearrangement joins TRBV4-3 to TRBJ2-7, with TRBD1 identical over 9 bases. This TCR was sampled from a female donor with multiple sclerosis, enrolled in a pregnancy study. The source was CD8+ T cells from peripheral blood mononuclear cells, collected in the first trimester of pregnancy. Here the CDR3 reads CASSQGQGDYEQYF. The CDR3 nucleotides read TGCGCCAGCAGCCAAGGACAGGGGGACTACGAGCAGTACTTC.